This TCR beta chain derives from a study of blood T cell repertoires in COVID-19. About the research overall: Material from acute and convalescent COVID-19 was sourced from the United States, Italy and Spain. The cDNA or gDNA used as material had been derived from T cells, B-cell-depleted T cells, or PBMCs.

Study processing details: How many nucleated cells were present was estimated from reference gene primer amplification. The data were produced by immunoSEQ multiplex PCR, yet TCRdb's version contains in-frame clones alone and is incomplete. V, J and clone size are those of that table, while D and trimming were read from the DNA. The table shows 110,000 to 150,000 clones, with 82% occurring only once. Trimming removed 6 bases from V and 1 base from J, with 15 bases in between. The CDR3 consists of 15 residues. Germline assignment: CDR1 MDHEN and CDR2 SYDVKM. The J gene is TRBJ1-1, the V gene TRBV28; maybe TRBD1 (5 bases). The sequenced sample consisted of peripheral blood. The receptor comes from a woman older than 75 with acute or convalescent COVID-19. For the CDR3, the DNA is TGTGCCAGCAGGGGGCCTAGAAGGGCGAACACTGAAGCTTTCTTT. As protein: CASRGPRRANTEAFF.